This T cell receptor beta chain stems from a study of blood T cell repertoires in COVID-19. From germline, CDR1 is MNHEY and CDR2 SVGEGT. The CDR3 runs 13 residues. V lost 6 bases to trimming and J lost 6 bases, with 14 bases between them. Sequencing used immunoSEQ multiplex PCR; TCRdb keeps in-frame clones, though not all of them. The sample records around 140,000 clones, over 65% being singletons. Input material: PBMCs or T cells enriched from blood (not recorded which). The TCR comes from a woman in her forties or fifties who had recovered from COVID-19. This rearrangement joins TRBV6-2 or TRBV6-3 to TRBJ1-2; D is possibly TRBD1 (5 bases). CDR3 sequence: CASSPLRQHGYTF. The CDR3 DNA reads TGTGCCAGCAGCCCGCTCCGACAGCATGGCTACACCTTC.